The 19 T cell receptor beta chains below come from one sample, sequenced in a study of blood T cells in healthy people across ages. With a J-beta primer mix and a sample-barcoded 5' primer, a second PCR ran about 7 to 12 cycles. TCRdb analysed the 5' RACE reads with MiXCR anew, one entry per CDR3 protein. Seen here are around 1,000,000 distinct CDR3 sequences, 35% to 40% observed once, and the top ten hold roughly 14%. Material for sequencing was blood. These receptors came from a man between 18 and 29 years old in good health.

V usage is TRBV12-3 or TRBV12-4 and J usage is TRBJ2-3; 8 nucleotides align to TRBD1. The ends lost 7 bases at V and 4 bases at J; junction bases unmatched: 10. The CDR3 covers 15 residues. The chain's CDR3 is CASNHARGLADTQYF. CDR3 coding DNA: TGTGCCAGCAACCATGCCAGGGGGCTGGCAGATACGCAGTATTTT.

This clonotype was detected ten times or more. For the CDR3, the DNA is TGCAGTGCGAAGGAGGGCGCCTATGGCTACACCTTC. Its translation: CSAKEGAYGYTF. V gene TRBV20-1 combines with J gene TRBJ1-2; D call uncertain. CDR1 and CDR2 (germline): DFQATT, SNEGSKA (reference sequence). Trimming removed 6 bases from V and 4 bases from J, with 12 bases in between. The CDR3 loop spans 12 amino acids.

This clonotype was recorded many times. The genes are TRBV12-3 or TRBV12-4 and TRBJ2-7; 8 nucleotides align to TRBD1. Germline trimming cut 5 bases from V and 0 bases from J; bases unmatched to any gene: 3. This CDR3 spans 14 amino acids. CDR3 nucleotide sequence: TGTGCCAGCAGTCCGACAGGGGACTCCTACGAGCAGTACTTC. Translation: CASSPTGDSYEQYF.

The chain joins TRBV3-1 to TRBJ2-5; D call uncertain. Between the trimmed V and J ends, which lost 5 bases and 2 bases, there was a span of 15 bases. Germline V gives CDR1 LGHDT, CDR2 YNNKEL (reference sequence). The CDR3 is 15 residues long. This CDR3 is CASSVWPEQQETQYF. CDR3 DNA: TGTGCCAGCAGCGTTTGGCCTGAGCAACAAGAGACCCAGTACTTC.

V is TRBV7-2 and J is TRBJ2-3, with TRBD2 matching 10 bases. The V segment lost 4 bases and the J segment 8 bases; nucleotides outside the gene matches: 12. Germline CDR1 and CDR2: SGHTA and FQGNSA. The CDR3 contains 16 residues. CDR3 sequence (DNA): TGTGCCAGCAGCTCTACACCCTTAGCGGGGGGATCTACGCAGTATTTT. Protein: CASSSTPLAGGSTQYF.

This clonotype was detected a few times. This sequence joins TRBV28 and TRBJ2-5, with D possibly being TRBD2 (6 bases). Germline CDR1 reads MDHEN; CDR2 reads SYDVKM. This CDR3 has 16 residues. Trimming left V 2 bases short and J 2 bases short, with 15 bases between. Written as DNA, the CDR3 is TGTGCCAGCAGTTTAGGGGGAGGAAGCGGTCAAGAGACCCAGTACTTC. Amino acids: CASSLGGGSGQETQYF.

The chain couples TRBV20-1 to TRBJ2-7, with 11 bases lining up with TRBD2. The CDR3 sequence is 16 residues long. The V gene's germline CDR1 is DFQATT and CDR2 SNEGSKA (reference sequence). With 0 bases clipped from V and 2 bases from J, the junction kept 6 bases outside the gene matches. The CDR3 reads CSAREPLAGGPYEQYF. DNA for the CDR3: TGCAGTGCTAGAGAACCCCTAGCGGGGGGACCCTACGAGCAGTACTTC.

The CDR3 loop reads CASSFGGHGIDNQPQHF. Here the CDR3 DNA reads TGTGCCAGCAGCTTCGGTGGGCACGGGATTGACAATCAGCCCCAGCATTTT. This sequence joins TRBV7-8 and TRBJ1-5; the D is unclear. The CDR3 extends over 17 amino acids. Germline V gives CDR1 SGHVS, CDR2 FQNEAQ. Trimming left V 3 bases short and J 3 bases short, with 18 bases between. Together with reference TRBV7-8 and TRBJ1-5, the CDR3 gives the full variable domain: GAGVSQSPRYKVAKRGQDVALRCDPISGHVSLFWYQQALGQGPEFLTYFQNEAQLDKSGLPSDRFFAERPEGSVSTLKIQRTQQEDSAVYLCASSFGGHGIDNQPQHFGDGTRLSIL.

The chain carries TRBV20-1 and TRBJ2-7; D is ambiguous. The DNA matches TRBJ2-4 better at its end, which makes the J call doubtful. This CDR3 is built from 15 residues. Germline CDR1 DFQATT, CDR2 SNEGSKA (reference sequence). CDR3 amino acids: CSASGSRLAKNIQYF. CDR3 coding DNA: TGCAGTGCTAGTGGTAGTCGACTAGCCAAAAACATTCAGTACTTC.

This chain uses TRBV4-2 with TRBJ1-2; D gene unclear. Per the germline V gene, CDR1 is LGHNA and CDR2 is YNFKEQ. The CDR3 sequence is 17 residues long. With 0 bases removed from V and 7 bases from J, the gap between germline ends came to 21 bases. Written as DNA, the CDR3 is TGTGCCAGCAGCCAAGAATGGAGGCCCTATACGGACCCTGGCTACACCTTC. Amino acid sequence: CASSQEWRPYTDPGYTF.

The sample holds a few counts of this clonotype. The chain joins TRBV12-3 or TRBV12-4 to TRBJ2-2; 7 nucleotides align to TRBD2. J gave up 2 bases and V 8 bases, and 8 bases lay outside the gene matches. The CDR3 runs 15 residues. CDR3 DNA sequence: TGTGCCAGCTGGGCGTCTAGCGGTAACACCGGGGAGCTGTTTTTT. This gives the protein CASWASSGNTGELFF.

This clonotype was detected ten times or more. This sequence joins TRBV20-1 and TRBJ2-7; a weak D match, TRBD1 (6 bases). CDR1 and CDR2 (germline): DFQATT, SNEGSKA (reference sequence). Between the trimmed V and J ends, which lost 3 bases and 7 bases, there was a span of 19 bases. There are 14 residues in the CDR3. In DNA, the CDR3 is TGCAGTGCTAGTCTTGGGGTACAGGGATGGGAGCAGTACTTC. Its protein product is CSASLGVQGWEQYF.

This clonotype was counted a few times. The CDR3 DNA follows: TGTGCCAGCAGTTACACGAACTCTGGGGCCAACGTCCTGACTTTC. It codes for CASSYTNSGANVLTF. The chain carries TRBV6-5 and TRBJ2-6; D not certain. Germline-derived CDR1 and CDR2 are MNHEY and SVGAGI. This CDR3 is 15 amino acids long. V lost 2 bases and J lost 0, with 5 bases in between.

This chain links TRBV9 with TRBJ1-1; D unclear. V lost 0 bases, J lost 5 bases, and 5 bases lay in between. There are 12 residues in the CDR3. Per germline, CDR1 SGDLS and CDR2 YYNGEE. The CDR3, as DNA: TGTGCCAGCAGCGTAGTCCGGACTGAAGCTTTCTTT. Translating gives CASSVVRTEAFF.

The chain combines TRBV15 with TRBJ1-1; D gene ambiguous. The V gene lost 5 bases and the J gene lost 3 bases, with 10 bases spanning the gap. The CDR3 loop spans 13 amino acids. Germline CDR1 and CDR2: LNHNV and YYDKDF (reference sequence). The CDR3 spells CATSSRLHTEAFF. CDR3 in DNA: TGTGCCACCAGCTCCCGACTTCACACTGAAGCTTTCTTT.

J is TRBJ2-7 and V is TRBV20-1; TRBD2 matches 11 bases. Losses at the gene ends were 3 bases for V and 4 bases for J; bases not matched to a gene: 5. This CDR3 has 14 residues. The germline V gene has CDR1 DFQATT and CDR2 SNEGSKA (reference sequence). The CDR3 sequence is CSASPGLAAYEQYF. CDR3 bases: TGCAGTGCTAGCCCGGGACTAGCGGCTTACGAGCAGTACTTC.

This clonotype was seen more than once but under ten times. The rearrangement uses TRBV20-1 and TRBJ2-7; D is perhaps TRBD1 (5 bases). Germline lookup yields CDR1 DFQATT and CDR2 SNEGSKA (reference sequence). The CDR3 sequence is 15 residues long. Between the trimmed V and J ends, which lost 5 bases and 4 bases, there was a span of 21 bases. The CDR3 protein is CSAGDHNTGSYEQYF. For the CDR3, the DNA is TGCAGTGCTGGTGACCACAATACAGGATCTTACGAGCAGTACTTC.

V is TRBV5-1 and J is TRBJ2-3; D remains unclear. CDR1 SGHRS and CDR2 YFSETQ come from the germline V gene. The CDR3 is 18 amino acids. Trimming removed 0 bases at V and 0 bases at J, with 17 bases between. The CDR3 DNA is TGCGCCAGCAGCTTGGCCAAAGAGGCGCGTGGCAGCACAGATACGCAGTATTTT. This encodes CASSLAKEARGSTDTQYF. Full variable domain (rest looked up from reference TRBV5-1 and TRBJ2-3): KAGVTQTPRYLIKTRGQQVTLSCSPISGHRSVSWYQQTPGQGLQFLFEYFSETQRNKGNFPGRFSGRQFSNSRSEMNVSTLELGDSALYLCASSLAKEARGSTDTQYFGPGTRLTVL.

J is TRBJ2-1 and V is TRBV20-1, with 12 bases lining up with TRBD2. Germline CDR1 DFQATT, CDR2 SNEGSKA (reference sequence). This CDR3 region has 14 residues. V lost 6 bases to trimming and J lost 7 bases; unmatched junction nucleotides: 7. CDR3 in DNA: TGCAGTGCCTGGCCGGGACTAGCGGGTAATGAGCAGTTCTTC. Its protein is CSAWPGLAGNEQFF.